This T cell receptor (beta chain) stems from a study of T cell changes during pregnancy in multiple sclerosis. CDR3 length: 18 residues. V was trimmed by 2 bases and J by 1 base, leaving 19 bases between them. Per the germline V gene, CDR1 is SGHRS and CDR2 is YFSETQ. Assay: immunoSEQ multiplex PCR; the TCRdb copy retains only in-frame clones and omits some. The repertoire holds tens of thousands of clones, with around 93% as singletons. The clonotype comes from a female donor with multiple sclerosis, enrolled in a pregnancy study. This specimen consisted of peripheral blood, obtained in the third trimester of pregnancy. The V call is TRBV5-1, the J call TRBJ2-1; TRBD1 is a possible D gene (5 bases). The CDR3 is CASSFSVTGPLSYNEQFF. The CDR3 nucleotides are TGCGCCAGCAGCTTTTCCGTTACAGGCCCCTTATCCTACAATGAGCAGTTCTTC. The full variable domain, rest sourced from reference TRBV5-1 and TRBJ2-1, is KAGVTQTPRYLIKTRGQQVTLSCSPISGHRSVSWYQQTPGQGLQFLFEYFSETQRNKGNFPGRFSGRQFSNSRSEMNVSTLELGDSALYLCASSFSVTGPLSYNEQFFGPGTRLTVL.